The clone carrying this TCR beta chain was recorded at least ten times. Its antigen is currently unknown. This entry comes from a study of neurological immune-mediated disorders. Overall study results and limits: Patients with HTLV-1-associated myelopathy showed the most TCR clonal expansion. Those with multiple sclerosis showed the least, falling below healthy controls.

The ends lost 1 base at V and 1 base at J; junction bases unmatched: 4. From germline, CDR1 is SGHRS and CDR2 YFSETQ. The CDR3 sequence is 15 residues long. The making of cDNA relied on 5'RACE with 10-nucleotide random UMIs. TCRdb itself ran the 5' RACE reads through MiXCR, one entry per CDR3 protein. Among roughly 57,000 distinct CDR3 sequences listed, 7% to 10% were seen once. Time point specified: longitudinal time-point 3. Unsorted libraries were derived from 2 million PBMCs stored at -80 C. This sequence was found in a woman aged 40 to 55 in good health. The sample was PBMCs. The genes are TRBV5-1 and TRBJ1-1, with 7 positions matching TRBD1. This CDR3 is CASSLRRTGNTEAFF. The CDR3 DNA sequence: TGCGCCAGCAGCTTGCGGAGGACAGGGAACACTGAAGCTTTCTTT.